The sequence of this T cell receptor (beta chain) was determined in a study of cytotoxic CD8 clonotypes in ibrutinib-treated CLL. In regard to this clone: Its antigen is as yet unknown.

General study results and limits: Progressing patients had sampling times that differed from those of sustained-remission patients.

Depth targeted 1 in 200,000 to 1 in 1 million T cells, averaging around 9.5x coverage per clonotype. Sequenced by immunoSEQ multiplex PCR; TCRdb stores in-frame clones only, minus some. The table includes about 300,000 clones, around 77% detected once. The CDR3 sequence is 12 residues long. The germline CDR1 and CDR2 sequences are MDHEN and SYDVKM. The V gene lost 7 bases and the J gene lost 3 bases, with 10 bases spanning the gap. The sample consisted of PBMCs, taken at disease progression, from a patient treated with ibrutinib. The receptor was isolated from a human donor with chronic lymphocytic leukemia. The chain couples TRBV28 to TRBJ2-7, with D perhaps TRBD1 or TRBD2 (5 bases each). The CDR3 is CASTDGGYEQYF. The CDR3 nucleotides read TGTGCCAGCACCGATGGGGGCTACGAGCAGTACTTC. Full variable domain (rest looked up from reference TRBV28 and TRBJ2-7): DVKVTQSSRYLVKRTGEKVFLECVQDMDHENMFWYRQDPGLGLRLIYFSYDVKMKEKGDIPEGYSVSREKKERFSLILESASTNQTSMYLCASTDGGYEQYFGPGTRLTVT.